One sample yielded the 20 T cell receptor beta chains listed below, sequenced in a study of blood T cell repertoires in COVID-19. Measured with immunoSEQ multiplex PCR; TCRdb has only the in-frame clones, and not every one. The sample contains around 97,000 clones, around nine tenths of which appear only once. The sequencing sample was made of peripheral blood. The receptors derive from a woman at least 80 years old in a cohort sampled during active COVID-19.

This rearrangement joins TRBV5-6 to TRBJ1-1, with D tentatively TRBD1 (6 bases). V lost 3 bases, J lost 3 bases, and 12 bases lay in between. The CDR3 has 14 amino acids. Looked up from germline, CDR1 is SGHDT and CDR2 is YYEEEE. This CDR3 is CASSYRVRYTEAFF. CDR3 in DNA: TGTGCCAGCAGCTACAGGGTGAGGTACACTGAAGCTTTCTTT.

V gene TRBV7-6 combines with J gene TRBJ2-3, with 7 bases aligning to TRBD2. Per germline, CDR1 SGHVS and CDR2 FNYEAQ. Unmatched junction bases numbered 7, after V lost 1 base and J lost 6 bases. The CDR3 length is 15 residues. The CDR3: CASSLVWGGSDTQYF. In DNA form, the CDR3 reads TGTGCCAGCAGCTTAGTGTGGGGGGGGTCGGATACGCAGTATTTT.

The J gene is TRBJ2-3, the V gene TRBV28; 8 bases align to TRBD2. The CDR3 totals 15 residues. J lost 1 base, V lost 8 bases, and 8 bases had no gene match. Germline assignment: CDR1 MDHEN and CDR2 SYDVKM. In DNA, the CDR3 is TGTGCCAGCGGACTAGCTTATGGAGGCACAGATACGCAGTATTTT. Translation: CASGLAYGGTDTQYF.

This chain links TRBV24-1 with TRBJ2-3; TRBD1 matches 7 bases. CDR1 is KGHDR, CDR2 SFDVKD, per germline. Trimming took 5 bases from V and 9 from J; bases not matched to a gene: 13. The CDR3 contains 15 residues. The CDR3, as DNA: TGTGCCACCAGTGCAAAGACAGGGTCGCAGCGGACGCAGTATTTT. It translates to CATSAKTGSQRTQYF.

This clone appeared once. The chain recombines TRBV12-3 or TRBV12-4 with TRBJ2-1; perhaps TRBD1 as D (6 bases). This CDR3 spans 11 amino acids. The V end lost 2 bases, the J end lost 15 bases, and 11 bases lay between the germline ends. As DNA, the CDR3 is TGTGCCAGCAGTTTAAGGGACATCGCGTTCTTC. It codes for CASSLRDIAFF.

V and J are TRBV6-5 and TRBJ2-7; 7 bases line up with TRBD2. Germline V CDR1 and CDR2: MNHEY, SVGAGI. This CDR3 has 13 amino acids. The V and J ends lost 8 bases and 0 bases, in that order; junction bases with no gene match: 4. DNA for the CDR3: TGTGCCAGCGGGGGACTAAGCTCCTACGAGCAGTACTTC. As protein: CASGGLSSYEQYF.

The genes are TRBV19 and TRBJ2-3, with D hard to call. This CDR3 comprises 12 residues. V dropped 6 bases and J dropped 0 bases, with 4 bases sitting between them. The germline gives CDR1 LNHDA, CDR2 SQIVND (reference sequence). The CDR3 here is CASRQSTDTQYF. CDR3 nucleotide sequence: TGTGCCAGTAGACAGAGCACAGATACGCAGTATTTT.

The rearrangement joins TRBV12-3 or TRBV12-4 to TRBJ1-2; tentatively, D is TRBD1 (6 bases). There are 13 residues in the CDR3. The V and J ends lost 3 bases and 4 bases respectively, with 9 bases between them. The CDR3 reads CASSLRTVYGYTF. Written as DNA, the CDR3 is TGTGCCAGCAGTTTGCGGACAGTCTATGGCTACACCTTC.

This sequence joins TRBV9 and TRBJ2-3, with 7 bases lining up with TRBD1. The CDR3 runs to 15 residues. Germline V CDR1 and CDR2: SGDLS, YYNGEE. J was trimmed by 1 base and V by 3 bases; bases with no gene match: 5. DNA of the CDR3: TGTGCCAGCAGCGGCTTCCAGGGGGGCACAGATACGCAGTATTTT. As protein: CASSGFQGGTDTQYF.

V is TRBV7-9 and J is TRBJ2-3; D is undetermined. CDR3 length equals 13 residues. Germline CDR1 reads SEHNR; CDR2 reads FQNEAQ (reference sequence). Trimming took 3 bases from V and 2 from J, leaving 6 bases between them. CDR3 sequence: CASSFTTTDTQYF. In nucleotides, the CDR3 is TGTGCCAGCAGCTTCACAACCACAGATACGCAGTATTTT.

The chain is built from TRBV2 and TRBJ2-1, with 9 bases fitting TRBD2. Germline CDR1 reads SNHLY; CDR2 reads FYNNEI. The CDR3 has 15 residues. The V segment lost 3 bases and the J segment 4 bases; nucleotides outside the gene matches: 4. The CDR3 spells CASSDGGRGYNEQFF. The CDR3 bases are TGTGCCAGCAGTGACGGCGGGAGGGGTTACAATGAGCAGTTCTTC. Filled out from reference TRBV2 and TRBJ2-1, the complete variable domain reads EPEVTQTPSHQVTQMGQEVILRCVPISNHLYFYWYRQILGQKVEFLVSFYNNEISEKSEIFDDQFSVERPDGSNFTLKIRSTKLEDSAMYFCASSDGGRGYNEQFFGPGTRLTVL.

The chain uses TRBV9 and TRBJ2-1; 8 nucleotides agree with TRBD2. The CDR3 extends over 15 amino acids. V was pared by 3 bases and J by 2 bases, with 4 bases of the junction left unmatched. Germline V lookup: CDR1 SGDLS, CDR2 YYNGEE. The DNA for the CDR3 is TGTGCCAGCAGCGCCCTTAGCGGGACCTACAATGAGCAGTTCTTC. It is translated as CASSALSGTYNEQFF.

This chain links TRBV5-6 with TRBJ1-5, with 8 bases aligning to TRBD1. CDR1 is SGHDT, CDR2 YYEEEE, per germline. V trimming: 4 bases; J trimming: 6 bases; junction bases outside the gene matches: 9. The CDR3 loop spans 15 amino acids. The CDR3 DNA reads as TGTGCCAGCAGCCCCGGGACAGGTGGAGGTCAGCCCCAGCATTTT. Translated: CASSPGTGGGQPQHF.

CDR3 amino acids: CASSDGGPSTDTQYF. For the CDR3, the DNA is TGCGCCAGCAGCGACGGGGGGCCCAGCACAGATACGCAGTATTTT. J is TRBJ2-3 and V is TRBV5-1; possible D gene TRBD2, 7 bases. In germline, CDR1 is SGHRS, CDR2 YFSETQ. The CDR3 is made up of 15 amino acids. V shed 4 bases and J shed 0 bases, with 12 bases lying between them.

For the CDR3, the DNA is TGTGCCAGCAGCCAACAGGGATATGGCTACACCTTC. This encodes CASSQQGYGYTF. V usage is TRBV14 and J usage is TRBJ1-2; a possible D gene is TRBD1 (5 bases). The CDR3 loop spans 12 amino acids. Germline CDR1 is SGHDN and CDR2 is FVKESK. Trimming left V 2 bases short and J 5 bases short, with 6 bases between.

The genes are TRBV5-1 and TRBJ1-2; no clear D gene. V lost 3 bases to trimming and J lost 8 bases, with 14 bases between them. Germline V CDR1 and CDR2: SGHRS, YFSETQ. This CDR3 has 13 amino acids. CDR3 sequence (DNA): TGCGCCAGCAGCTGGGAGGAACGGAGCGGCTACACCTTC. It is translated as CASSWEERSGYTF.

The rearrangement links TRBV9 to TRBJ2-1; D may be TRBD2 (6 bases). V lost 4 bases to trimming and J lost 5 bases, with 16 bases between them. Looked up from germline, CDR1 is SGDLS and CDR2 is YYNGEE. CDR3 size: 15 residues. CDR3: CASSPNSGGDNEQFF. The CDR3 DNA reads as TGTGCCAGCAGCCCGAATTCTGGAGGGGACAATGAGCAGTTCTTC.

This chain uses TRBV2 with TRBJ2-6; 9 nucleotides line up with TRBD1. The CDR3 consists of 17 residues. V dropped 6 bases and J dropped 2; count of bases not matched to a gene: 8. The germline CDR1 and CDR2 sequences are SNHLY and FYNNEI. CDR3 DNA: TGTGCCAGCAGACCGGGACAGGGTAAGCCTGGGGCCAACGTCCTGACTTTC. Translated, it gives CASRPGQGKPGANVLTF.

This chain links TRBV11-2 with TRBJ1-1, with D unresolved. This CDR3 spans 14 amino acids. V lost 2 bases and J lost 0, with 7 bases in between. CDR1 is SGHAT, CDR2 FQNNGV, per germline. Here the CDR3 reads CASSLNRLNTEAFF. CDR3 DNA sequence: TGTGCCAGCAGCTTAAACAGATTGAACACTGAAGCTTTCTTT.

This clone was detected only once. A junction end diverges from the germline sequence, so it may reflect a read error. The J gene is TRBJ1-3, the V gene TRBV28, with D possibly matching TRBD1 (5 bases). This CDR3 has 15 residues. Looked up from germline, CDR1 is MDHEN and CDR2 is SYDVKM. CDR3 coding DNA: TGTGCCAGCGGTTTATACGGGGGGTCTGGAAACACCATATATTTT. The encoded protein is CASGLYGGSGNTIYF.